These 25 T cell receptor beta chains originate from one sample sequenced in a study of T cell responses to AZD1222 COVID-19 vaccine. Libraries were prepared by immunoSEQ multiplex PCR; TCRdb keeps only in-frame clonotypes and omits some of them. Found here are roughly 120,000 clones, 85% to 90% of them singletons; the top ten hold about 7.8%. The specimen was peripheral blood, collected on day 0 of AZD1222 vaccination. These receptors were collected from an adult in good health.

V and J are TRBV2 and TRBJ2-1; the D gene is possibly TRBD2 (5 bases). The CDR3 runs to 13 residues. Germline V gene data show CDR1 as SNHLY and CDR2 as FYNNEI. Trimming took 7 bases from V and 2 from J, leaving 9 bases between them. The CDR3 is CASKLAPYNEQFF. The CDR3 DNA follows: TGTGCCAGCAAGCTAGCTCCCTACAATGAGCAGTTCTTC.

V is TRBV11-2 and J is TRBJ2-3, with D unclear. The CDR3 extends over 12 amino acids. Between the trimmed V and J ends, which lost 5 bases and 5 bases, there was a span of 8 bases. CDR1 is SGHAT and CDR2 is FQNNGV in the germline V gene. CDR3 nucleotides: TGTGCCAGCAGCCCTTGGGGAGATACGCAGTATTTT. It yields the protein CASSPWGDTQYF.

This clone has a handful of counts. The chain uses TRBV6-2 or TRBV6-3 and TRBJ1-1; 9 bases are a match to TRBD1. There are 14 residues in the CDR3. Looked up from germline, CDR1 is MNHEY and CDR2 is SVGEGT. Trimming at V came to 5 bases and at J to 8 bases, leaving 9 bases not matched to a gene. The CDR3 DNA reads as TGTGCCAGCAGTCCGGGGACAGGGAGTAAAGAAGCTTTCTTT. Its translation is CASSPGTGSKEAFF.

The rearrangement links TRBV29-1 to TRBJ2-2, with D tentatively TRBD1 or TRBD2 (6 bases each). The germline CDR1 and CDR2 sequences are SQVTM and ANQGSEA. CDR3 size: 13 residues. V lost 5 bases and J lost 10, with 17 bases in between. The CDR3 DNA reads TGCAGCGTTATGACCAGCCCGGGGGCGGAGCTGTTTTTT. Protein: CSVMTSPGAELFF.

This clone appeared a few times. The V call is TRBV7-2, the J call TRBJ1-2; tentatively, D is TRBD1 (6 bases). The CDR3 runs to 15 residues. Germline CDR1 SGHTA, CDR2 FQGNSA. The germline V and J ends were trimmed by 5 bases and 2 bases, with 15 bases remaining between them. CDR3 nucleotide sequence: TGTGCCAGCAGCCCCCCCGGGGGCGCAAACTATGGCTACACCTTC. This gives the protein CASSPPGGANYGYTF.

The chain has TRBV6-2 or TRBV6-3 and TRBJ2-1; the match to TRBD2 covers 8 bases. Germline CDR1 reads MNHEY; CDR2 reads SVGEGT. The CDR3 has 18 amino acids. V lost 0 bases to trimming and J lost 0 bases; unmatched junction nucleotides: 7. The DNA of the CDR3 is TGTGCCAGCAGTTACTCGATAGGGCTAGCGGGCTCCTACAATGAGCAGTTCTTC. It specifies CASSYSIGLAGSYNEQFF.

Comments on this clone: Other DNA sequences from this sample encode an identical CDR3 as well. The V and J genes are TRBV10-3 and TRBJ2-2; 10 nucleotides align to TRBD2. J was trimmed by 8 bases and V by 8 bases; bases with no gene match: 11. The CDR3 is made up of 15 amino acids. CDR1 and CDR2 (germline): ENHRY, SYGVKD. The CDR3 bases are TGTGCCATCTGGCAAAGCGGGGGGGCCACTGGGGAGCTGTTTTTT. Its protein is CAIWQSGGATGELFF.

The V gene is TRBV2, the J gene TRBJ1-1; no firm D call. This CDR3 has 13 residues. CDR1 is SNHLY and CDR2 is FYNNEI in the germline V gene. V lost 6 bases, J lost 2 bases, and 10 bases lay in between. The CDR3 region is CASSTDYNTEAFF. As DNA, the CDR3 is TGTGCCAGCAGCACAGACTATAACACTGAAGCTTTCTTT.

The chain has TRBV19 and TRBJ2-7, with D perhaps given as TRBD1 or TRBD2 (5 bases each). The V end lost 1 base, the J end lost 3 bases, and 16 bases lay between the germline ends. CDR1 is LNHDA, CDR2 SQIVND, per germline (reference sequence). This CDR3 comprises 16 residues. CDR3 DNA: TGTGCCAGTAGTATAGGTACCGGGACGGGAAACTACGAGCAGTACTTC. It codes for CASSIGTGTGNYEQYF.

This chain connects TRBV7-8 to TRBJ1-5; D might be TRBD1 (5 bases). Trimming left V 2 bases short and J 0 bases short, with 11 bases between. The CDR3 sequence is 16 residues long. Germline V gene lookup returns CDR1 SGHVS and CDR2 FQNEAQ. The DNA for the CDR3 is TGTGCCAGCAGCTTAAATGGGGGGAATAGCAATCAGCCCCAGCATTTT. Its protein product is CASSLNGGNSNQPQHF.

This chain connects TRBV19 to TRBJ1-1; TRBD1 might be the D (6 bases). Germline-derived CDR1 and CDR2 are LNHDA and SQIVND (reference sequence). V shed 2 bases and J shed 0 bases, with 10 bases lying between them. The CDR3 loop spans 15 amino acids. CDR3 in amino acids: CASSIRGGMNTEAFF. The CDR3 DNA is TGTGCCAGTAGTATAAGGGGGGGGATGAACACTGAAGCTTTCTTT.

J is TRBJ2-1 and V is TRBV5-1; TRBD2 agrees at 8 bases. CDR1 is SGHRS, CDR2 YFSETQ, per germline. The CDR3 is 15 residues long. J lost 8 bases, V lost 5 bases, and 12 bases had no gene match. CDR3 loop: CASRGRGLGGDEQFF. The CDR3 DNA follows: TGCGCCAGCAGGGGGCGGGGACTAGGCGGCGATGAGCAGTTCTTC.

The chain recombines TRBV30 with TRBJ1-4; possibly TRBD1 for D (5 bases). The CDR3 runs 12 residues. Trimming pared 0 bases from V and 8 bases from J, leaving 7 bases between. Germline loops: CDR1 GTSNPN, CDR2 SVGIG (reference sequence). The CDR3 DNA is TGTGCCTGGAGTGTGAGGGGAGAAAAACTGTTTTTT. The encoded protein is CAWSVRGEKLFF.

The rearrangement joins TRBV5-6 to TRBJ1-5; D remains ambiguous. Germline CDR1 reads SGHDT; CDR2 reads YYEEEE. The CDR3 is 11 residues long. V lost 4 bases to trimming and J lost 6 bases, with 5 bases between them. The CDR3 loop reads CASSHCQPQHF. DNA of the CDR3: TGTGCCAGCAGCCATTGTCAGCCCCAGCATTTT.

The genes are TRBV27 and TRBJ1-5; a weak D match, TRBD1 (5 bases). Germline V gene data show CDR1 as MNHEY and CDR2 as SMNVEV (reference sequence). The length of the CDR3 is 14 residues. Trimming stripped 2 bases from V and 3 bases from J, with 8 bases between. The CDR3 DNA is TGTGCCAGCAGTTTAGTGGGGGACAATCAGCCCCAGCATTTT. It codes for CASSLVGDNQPQHF.

The chain uses TRBV3-1 (or the pseudogene TRBV3-2) and TRBJ1-5; D unclear. The CDR3 length is 15 residues. Looked up from germline, CDR1 is LGHDT and CDR2 is YNNKEL (reference sequence). V was cut by 4 bases and J by 7 bases, with 17 bases left in between. The CDR3 spells CASSPRARPGQPQHF. CDR3 in DNA: TGTGCCAGCAGCCCACGAGCGAGGCCGGGGCAGCCCCAGCATTTT.

V and J are TRBV15 and TRBJ1-1; D gene unclear. CDR1 LNHNV and CDR2 YYDKDF come from the germline V gene (reference sequence). V was trimmed by 0 bases and J by 5 bases, leaving 13 bases between them. The CDR3 covers 15 residues. CDR3 sequence (DNA): TGTGCCACCAGCAGAGATCGGGCGCCCTGGACTGAAGCTTTCTTT. Protein: CATSRDRAPWTEAFF.

The count of this clone is one. The genes are TRBV3-1 (or the pseudogene TRBV3-2) and TRBJ2-1; no clear D gene. CDR3 length: 13 residues. V was cut by 4 bases and J by 12 bases, with 16 bases left in between. Germline lookup yields CDR1 LGHDT and CDR2 YNNKEL (reference sequence). The CDR3: CASSPRSPAAQFF. The CDR3 bases are TGTGCCAGCAGCCCTAGGTCCCCGGCGGCGCAGTTCTTC.

The V and J genes are TRBV25-1 and TRBJ1-3; possibly TRBD1 for D (6 bases). Between the trimmed V and J ends, which lost 4 bases and 1 base, there was a span of 11 bases. The CDR3 spans 15 residues. Germline-derived CDR1 and CDR2 are MGHDK and SYGVNS. CDR3 nucleotides: TGTGCCAGCAGTGGGACAGAAAGTTCTGGAAACACCATATATTTT. It specifies CASSGTESSGNTIYF. Supplemented by reference TRBV25-1 and TRBJ1-3, the full variable domain reads EADIYQTPRYLVIGTGKKITLECSQTMGHDKMYWYQQDPGMELHLIHYSYGVNSTEKGDLSSESTVSRIRTEHFPLTLESARPSHTSQYLCASSGTESSGNTIYFGEGSWLTVV.

This clone occurred a few times. V gene TRBV30 combines with J gene TRBJ1-1; the match to TRBD1 covers 8 bases. V lost 1 base to trimming and J lost 11 bases; unmatched junction nucleotides: 3. There are 11 residues in the CDR3. The germline gives CDR1 GTSNPN, CDR2 SVGIG (reference sequence). The CDR3 loop reads CAWSGTGWAFF. CDR3 DNA: TGTGCCTGGAGTGGGACAGGGTGGGCTTTCTTT.

The chain links TRBV27 to TRBJ2-5; no clear D gene. Germline CDR1 reads MNHEY; CDR2 reads SMNVEV (reference sequence). This CDR3 is built from 11 residues. The V end was cut by 2 bases, the J end by 5 bases, with 3 bases between. The chain's CDR3 is CASSLGETQYF. CDR3 in DNA: TGTGCCAGCAGTTTAGGCGAGACCCAGTACTTC.

This clone has a single count. The V gene is TRBV6-5, the J gene TRBJ2-2; D is unclear. Trimming pared 4 bases from V and 2 bases from J, leaving 11 bases between. The length of the CDR3 is 15 residues. Germline V CDR1 and CDR2: MNHEY, SVGAGI. The CDR3 coding sequence is TGTGCCAGCAGTTCAGGATCCTTTAACACCGGGGAGCTGTTTTTT. As protein: CASSSGSFNTGELFF.

In DNA, the CDR3 is TGTGCCAGCAGTCCGCCCGGACTAGGCTTCTCCTACGAGCAGTACTTC. As protein: CASSPPGLGFSYEQYF. J is TRBJ2-7 and V is TRBV28; 7 nucleotides align to TRBD2. The length of the CDR3 is 16 residues. Per germline, CDR1 MDHEN and CDR2 SYDVKM. The V gene end was trimmed by 5 bases and the J gene end by 0 bases; junction bases not matched to a gene: 10.

This clone occurred a few times. The chain couples TRBV28 to TRBJ2-7; 7 nucleotides agree with TRBD1. CDR1 is MDHEN, CDR2 SYDVKM, per germline. The CDR3 spans 13 residues. V was clipped by 4 bases and J by 7 bases; unmatched bases: 7. The CDR3 bases are TGTGCCAGCAGTTCGACAGGGTTGGGGGAGCAGTACTTC. This codes for CASSSTGLGEQYF.

The chain has TRBV2 and TRBJ2-5; D call uncertain. Trimming took off 5 bases at V and 1 base at J, with 2 bases between the two ends. The CDR3 is made up of 11 amino acids. CDR1 is SNHLY, CDR2 FYNNEI, per germline. CDR3 sequence: CASSLQETQYF. The CDR3 DNA reads as TGTGCCAGCAGTCTCCAAGAGACCCAGTACTTC.